Listed here are 15 T cell receptor beta chains from one sample, sequenced in a study of T cells in Graves' hyperthyroidism and ophthalmopathy. RNA transcripts provided the source from which TCR beta CDR3 regions were amplified. When the TCR CDR3 underwent first-round RT-PCR, the HTBI primer set was used. Via MiXCR, TCRdb re-called the multiplex PCR reads, giving one row per CDR3 protein. This sample has hundreds of thousands of distinct CDR3 sequences; 15% to 19% occur once, and the top ten carry roughly 8%. Specimen: blood. The receptors were sampled from a woman in her late teens or twenties with Graves' hyperthyroidism.

This clonotype came up a few times. V gene TRBV12-3 or TRBV12-4 combines with J gene TRBJ2-3; D ambiguous. Trimming pared 2 bases from V and 4 bases from J, leaving 10 bases between. This CDR3 comprises 14 residues. CDR3 in amino acids: CASSLSRGADTQYF. The CDR3, as DNA: TGTGCCAGCAGTTTAAGTCGCGGAGCAGATACGCAGTATTTT.

V is TRBV5-8 and J is TRBJ2-1; 8 bases agree with TRBD2. The CDR3 runs to 17 residues. J lost 4 bases, V lost 3 bases, and 12 bases had no gene match. Germline-derived CDR1 and CDR2 are SGHTS and YDEGEE. The CDR3 coding sequence is TGTGCCAGCAGCTCTTCGGGGGGGCGGCTCGCATACAATGAGCAGTTCTTC. Translating it yields CASSSSGGRLAYNEQFF.

This clonotype came up many times. This rearrangement joins TRBV20-1 to TRBJ2-7; 8 nucleotides agree with TRBD1. CDR1 and CDR2 from the germline V gene are DFQATT and SNEGSKA (reference sequence). The CDR3 consists of 15 residues. After removal of 8 bases from V and 0 bases from J, the junction contained 12 bases not matched to a gene. The CDR3 DNA follows: TGCAGTACCCGGGCCCGACAGGGGAGCTCCTACGAGCAGTACTTC. Protein product: CSTRARQGSSYEQYF.

The V and J genes are TRBV3-1 and TRBJ2-7; TRBD1 aligns across 7 bases. Germline CDR1 reads LGHDT; CDR2 reads YNNKEL (reference sequence). V lost 7 bases and J lost 4; bases outside the gene matches: 7. CDR3 length: 13 residues. The CDR3 loop is CASTETGKYEQYF. As DNA, the CDR3 is TGTGCCAGCACAGAGACAGGGAAGTACGAGCAGTACTTC.

This chain connects TRBV28 to TRBJ2-1, with TRBD2 matching 12 bases. V was clipped by 6 bases and J by 8 bases; unmatched bases: 11. The CDR3 is 16 amino acids. CDR1 and CDR2 from the germline V gene are MDHEN and SYDVKM. This chain's CDR3 is CASSPPTSGRGYEQFF. The DNA for the CDR3 is TGTGCCAGCAGCCCTCCGACTAGCGGGAGAGGGTATGAGCAGTTCTTC.

This clonotype was recorded at least ten times. The chain carries TRBV5-1 and TRBJ1-2, with TRBD1 identical over 12 bases. V trimming: 4 bases; J trimming: 6 bases; junction bases outside the gene matches: 13. The CDR3 length is 17 residues. In germline, CDR1 is SGHRS, CDR2 YFSETQ. Written as DNA, the CDR3 is TGCGCCAGCAGCAAACCGGGACAGGGGGCGGTTTATGATGGCTACACCTTC. This codes for CASSKPGQGAVYDGYTF.

At least ten counts were recorded for this clonotype. This chain uses TRBV24-1 with TRBJ2-1; possibly TRBD1 for D (5 bases). The CDR3 consists of 17 residues. Trimming stripped 0 bases from V and 7 bases from J, with 18 bases between. The germline V gene has CDR1 KGHDR and CDR2 SFDVKD. CDR3 loop: CATSDLNSRVGVNEQFF. The CDR3 nucleotides are TGTGCCACCAGTGATTTGAACTCCAGGGTAGGAGTAAATGAGCAGTTCTTC.

The V call is TRBV7-6, the J call TRBJ1-2; D gene uncertain. The CDR3 contains 14 residues. Germline CDR1 SGHVS, CDR2 FNYEAQ. V was shortened by 1 base and J by 7 bases, with 13 bases between the two germline ends. The CDR3 DNA is TGTGCCAGCAGCTTAGAGGCAGCTCCTTGTGGCTACACCTTC. It codes for CASSLEAAPCGYTF.

This clonotype occurred many times. The J gene is TRBJ2-2, the V gene TRBV6-1; D unresolved. Germline CDR1 reads MNHNS; CDR2 reads SASEGT. Trimming took 7 bases from V and 3 from J, leaving 12 bases between them. The CDR3 runs 14 residues. The CDR3 coding sequence is TGTGCCAGCACTGGAAACCGAGACACCGGGGAGCTGTTTTTT. This sequence encodes CASTGNRDTGELFF.

This clonotype was detected many times. The chain employs TRBV11-3 and TRBJ2-1, with no clear D. Germline CDR1 SGHNT, CDR2 YENEEA. This CDR3 has 13 residues. Trimming stripped 1 base from V and 6 bases from J, with 7 bases between. The CDR3 coding sequence is TGTGCCAGCAGCTTAGGGCCAGTCAATGAGCAGTTCTTC. This translates into CASSLGPVNEQFF.

This clonotype was seen repeatedly, ten times or more. The J gene is TRBJ2-7, the V gene TRBV6-1; D is possibly TRBD1 or TRBD2 (6 bases each). This CDR3 region has 18 residues. Trimming removed 3 bases at V and 2 bases at J, with 23 bases between. Germline lookup yields CDR1 MNHNS and CDR2 SASEGT. The CDR3 reads CASSDPGLRRGRTYEQYF. As DNA, the CDR3 is TGTGCCAGCAGTGACCCAGGTTTAAGACGGGGGCGAACCTACGAGCAGTACTTC.

This clonotype has a handful of counts. The chain uses TRBV19 and TRBJ2-1, with TRBD2 matching over 11 bases. Trimming at V came to 5 bases and at J to 7 bases, leaving 10 bases not matched to a gene. CDR1 LNHDA and CDR2 SQIVND come from the germline V gene (reference sequence). The CDR3 length is 16 residues. The CDR3 region is CASSPASGRRRNEQFF. The CDR3 nucleotides are TGTGCCAGTAGTCCGGCTAGCGGGAGGAGACGGAATGAGCAGTTCTTC.

At least ten counts were recorded for this clonotype. V and J are TRBV19 and TRBJ2-1; 12 nucleotides agree with TRBD2. The CDR3 totals 12 residues. V lost 3 bases to trimming and J lost 12 bases; unmatched junction nucleotides: 0. CDR1 is LNHDA, CDR2 SQIVND, per germline (reference sequence). The CDR3 protein is CASSMGLAGQFF. Here the CDR3 DNA reads TGTGCCAGTAGTATGGGACTAGCGGGGCAGTTCTTC.

This clonotype was seen at least ten times. The chain carries TRBV6-2 or TRBV6-3 and TRBJ2-3; 16 nucleotides line up with TRBD2. J gave up 4 bases and V 6 bases, and 7 bases lay outside the gene matches. Germline CDR1 is MNHEY and CDR2 is SVGEGT. The CDR3 contains 17 residues. This CDR3 reads CASSLGLAGGSSDTQYF. The CDR3, as DNA: TGTGCCAGCAGCTTGGGACTAGCGGGGGGGAGTTCAGATACGCAGTATTTT.

This clonotype occurred a few times. The chain is built from TRBV4-1 and TRBJ1-5; possible D gene TRBD1, 6 bases. CDR1 is MGHRA, CDR2 YSYEKL, per germline. The CDR3 is made up of 17 amino acids. The V and J ends lost 3 bases and 0 bases respectively, with 15 bases between them. The CDR3: CASSHADRSDSNQPQHF. The CDR3 region has the DNA TGCGCCAGCAGCCATGCAGACAGGTCCGATAGCAATCAGCCCCAGCATTTT.